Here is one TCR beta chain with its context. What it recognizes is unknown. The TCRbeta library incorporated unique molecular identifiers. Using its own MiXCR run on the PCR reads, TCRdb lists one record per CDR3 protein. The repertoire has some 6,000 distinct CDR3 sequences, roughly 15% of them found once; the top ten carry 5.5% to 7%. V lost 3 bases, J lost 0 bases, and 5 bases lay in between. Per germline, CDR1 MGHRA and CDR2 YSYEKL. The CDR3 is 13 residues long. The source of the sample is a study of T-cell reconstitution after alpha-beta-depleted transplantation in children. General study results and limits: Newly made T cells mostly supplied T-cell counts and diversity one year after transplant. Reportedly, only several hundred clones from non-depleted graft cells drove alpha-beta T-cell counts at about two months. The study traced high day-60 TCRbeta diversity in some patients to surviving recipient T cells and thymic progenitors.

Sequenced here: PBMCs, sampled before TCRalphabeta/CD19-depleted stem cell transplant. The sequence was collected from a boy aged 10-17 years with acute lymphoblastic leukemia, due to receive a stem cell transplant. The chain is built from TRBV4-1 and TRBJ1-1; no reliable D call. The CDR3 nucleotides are TGCGCCAGCAGCCAGGGAGTGAACACTGAAGCTTTCTTT. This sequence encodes CASSQGVNTEAFF.